Following are 25 T cell receptor beta chains from one sample sequenced in a study of cytomegalovirus exposure and HLA in healthy donors. Amplification used 60 Vbeta primers and 13 Jbeta primers. This table comes from immunoSEQ multiplex PCR, and its TCRdb copy is limited to in-frame clones, with some not included. The sample yields about 92,000 clones, about 83% seen once. The sequencing sample was made of PBMCs. The receptors come from a woman aged 18-29 years in good health and CMV-seropositive.

In this sample, this clone turned up once. V gene TRBV30 combines with J gene TRBJ2-1; 15 bases match TRBD2. J was trimmed by 7 bases and V by 3 bases; bases with no gene match: 7. Germline V lookup: CDR1 GTSNPN, CDR2 SVGIG (reference sequence). The CDR3 extends over 16 amino acids. Here the CDR3 DNA reads TGTGCCTGGAGCCCGGGACTAGCGGGAGGAAGGAATGAGCAGTTCTTC. Residues: CAWSPGLAGGRNEQFF.

The rearrangement joins TRBV9 to TRBJ2-3; the D is unclear. CDR1 and CDR2 (germline): SGDLS, YYNGEE. This CDR3 region has 13 residues. Trimming took 1 base from V and 0 from J, leaving 3 bases between them. The CDR3 DNA sequence: TGTGCCAGCAGCGTACTCAGCACAGATACGCAGTATTTT. Amino acids: CASSVLSTDTQYF.

This clone appeared a single time. V gene TRBV5-8 combines with J gene TRBJ1-4, with TRBD1 matching over 9 bases. V dropped 4 bases and J dropped 7; count of bases not matched to a gene: 8. CDR1 is SGHTS, CDR2 YDEGEE, per germline. The CDR3 runs to 15 residues. The CDR3 coding sequence is TGTGCCAGCAGCCGCACAGGGGGCGGGGGTGAAAAACTGTTTTTT. Protein: CASSRTGGGGEKLFF.

The chain is built from TRBV7-2 and TRBJ2-5, with TRBD1 matching 9 bases. This CDR3 spans 14 amino acids. Trimming at V came to 4 bases and at J to 4 bases, leaving 4 bases not matched to a gene. From germline, CDR1 is SGHTA and CDR2 FQGNSA. The CDR3 spells CASSSGQGGETQYF. The CDR3 DNA reads TGTGCCAGCAGCTCGGGACAGGGAGGAGAGACCCAGTACTTC.

V usage is TRBV28 and J usage is TRBJ2-7; weak D call: TRBD2 (5 bases). CDR1 and CDR2 (germline): MDHEN, SYDVKM. Between the trimmed V and J ends, which lost 8 bases and 1 base, there was a span of 18 bases. The CDR3 has 15 residues. CDR3 in amino acids: CASESSARGSYEQYF. For the CDR3, the DNA is TGTGCCAGCGAATCCTCCGCCCGAGGGTCCTACGAGCAGTACTTC. Together with reference TRBV28 and TRBJ2-7, the CDR3 gives the full variable domain: DVKVTQSSRYLVKRTGEKVFLECVQDMDHENMFWYRQDPGLGLRLIYFSYDVKMKEKGDIPEGYSVSREKKERFSLILESASTNQTSMYLCASESSARGSYEQYFGPGTRLTVT.

As regards this clone: Other DNA sequences from this sample encode an identical CDR3 as well. The V and J genes are TRBV5-1 and TRBJ1-1; maybe TRBD1 (6 bases). The CDR3 has 15 amino acids. The V and J ends lost 5 bases and 7 bases respectively, with 21 bases between them. The germline CDR1 and CDR2 sequences are SGHRS and YFSETQ. The CDR3, as DNA: TGCGCCAGCAGGATGTCGACAGGAGCCCAACTTGAAGCTTTCTTT. Its protein is CASRMSTGAQLEAFF.

The CDR3 spells CAIPGGYPYQPQHF. CDR3 DNA sequence: TGCGCCATCCCAGGGGGATATCCCTATCAGCCCCAGCATTTT. J is TRBJ1-5 and V is TRBV10-1; 7 bases align to TRBD1. Germline V gene data show CDR1 as WNHNN and CDR2 as SYGVQD (reference sequence). Trimming at V came to 10 bases and at J to 5 bases, leaving 11 bases not matched to a gene. The CDR3 runs 14 residues.

V and J are TRBV4-1 and TRBJ1-1; perhaps TRBD1 as D (5 bases). The germline V and J ends were trimmed by 3 bases and 3 bases, with 8 bases remaining between them. Germline V CDR1 and CDR2: MGHRA, YSYEKL. This CDR3 contains 13 residues. The CDR3 DNA sequence: TGCGCCAGCAGCCATGGGGGGTACACTGAAGCTTTCTTT. This gives the protein CASSHGGYTEAFF.

The chain recombines TRBV28 with TRBJ2-7, with TRBD1 as a possible D gene (6 bases). The germline CDR1 and CDR2 sequences are MDHEN and SYDVKM. CDR3 length equals 14 residues. V was cut by 6 bases and J by 5 bases, with 17 bases left in between. CDR3 sequence: CASRMTSRGNEQYF. As DNA, the CDR3 is TGTGCCAGCAGGATGACGAGCAGGGGAAACGAGCAGTACTTC.

The chain is built from TRBV27 and TRBJ2-2; D uncertain. Germline-derived CDR1 and CDR2 are MNHEY and SMNVEV (reference sequence). The V gene lost 3 bases and the J gene lost 4 bases, with 12 bases spanning the gap. The CDR3 has 15 amino acids. CDR3 region: CASSFRPSGTGELFF. The DNA of the CDR3 is TGTGCCAGCAGTTTCAGGCCATCCGGCACCGGGGAGCTGTTTTTT.

The V and J genes are TRBV27 and TRBJ2-4; 10 positions match TRBD1. V was pared by 5 bases and J by 6 bases, with 7 bases of the junction left unmatched. CDR1 and CDR2 from the germline V gene are MNHEY and SMNVEV (reference sequence). The CDR3 sequence is 15 residues long. CDR3 DNA sequence: TGTGCCAGCAGTACGAGGACAGGGGGACTAAACATTCAGTACTTC. Amino acids: CASSTRTGGLNIQYF.

This clone came up once. The genes are TRBV7-9 and TRBJ2-1; D uncertain. Germline assignment: CDR1 SEHNR and CDR2 FQNEAQ (reference sequence). This CDR3 contains 17 residues. The V and J ends lost 0 bases and 5 bases respectively, with 17 bases between them. The CDR3 loop is CASSLATAYYKNNEQFF. CDR3 sequence (DNA): TGTGCCAGCAGCTTAGCCACAGCCTATTACAAGAACAATGAGCAGTTCTTC.

This clone has just one count. The chain has TRBV27 and TRBJ2-1; 10 nucleotides align to TRBD2. CDR1 and CDR2 from the germline V gene are MNHEY and SMNVEV (reference sequence). This CDR3 comprises 14 residues. J lost 8 bases, V lost 3 bases, and 4 bases had no gene match. The CDR3 here is CASSLASGGDEQFF. In nucleotides, the CDR3 is TGTGCCAGCAGTTTGGCTAGCGGGGGCGATGAGCAGTTCTTC.

V is TRBV2 and J is TRBJ1-5; 9 bases fit TRBD1. Losses at the gene ends were 6 bases for V and 5 bases for J; bases not matched to a gene: 5. This CDR3 is 14 amino acids long. Germline V gene sequence: CDR1 SNHLY, CDR2 FYNNEI. Here the CDR3 DNA reads TGTGCCAGCAGAGGGACAGGGAAGGATCAGCCCCAGCATTTT. It encodes CASRGTGKDQPQHF.

V is TRBV2 and J is TRBJ2-7; 8 bases are shared with TRBD2. The germline CDR1 and CDR2 sequences are SNHLY and FYNNEI. After removal of 7 bases from V and 6 bases from J, the junction contained 20 bases not matched to a gene. CDR3 size: 17 residues. The DNA of the CDR3 is TGTGCCAGCACCCCCGGGAGGGCAAGGACTCAATTTTCCGAGCAGTACTTC. Translating gives CASTPGRARTQFSEQYF. Using reference TRBV2 and TRBJ2-7 for the parts outside the CDR3, the full variable domain is EPEVTQTPSHQVTQMGQEVILRCVPISNHLYFYWYRQILGQKVEFLVSFYNNEISEKSEIFDDQFSVERPDGSNFTLKIRSTKLEDSAMYFCASTPGRARTQFSEQYFGPGTRLTVT.

This clone was picked up one time. V and J are TRBV7-9 and TRBJ2-7, with 7 bases matching TRBD2. CDR1 and CDR2 (germline): SEHNR, FQNEAQ (reference sequence). Germline trimming cut 4 bases from V and 3 bases from J; bases unmatched to any gene: 6. This CDR3 spans 14 amino acids. Here the CDR3 DNA reads TGTGCCAGCAGCTCCCAAGGCGGGAGCTACGAGCAGTACTTC. Translated: CASSSQGGSYEQYF.

The CDR3 loop is CASSPRTVGVYQETQYF. In DNA form, the CDR3 reads TGTGCCAGCTCACCTCGGACAGTGGGGGTGTACCAAGAGACCCAGTACTTC. The rearrangement joins TRBV18 to TRBJ2-5, with D tentatively TRBD1 (6 bases). In germline, CDR1 is KGHSH, CDR2 LQKENI. CDR3 length: 17 residues. The V end was cut by 3 bases, the J end by 0 bases, with 17 bases between.

This sequence joins TRBV21-1 and TRBJ2-1; TRBD1, as called in the table, went unchecked against the DNA. TRBV21-1 is an annotated pseudogene. This CDR3 region has 22 residues. CDR3 nucleotides: TGTGCCAGCACCAAAGTTTGGGGACAGGGTTTTATCTCGCCCCCCAGGAACAATGAGCAGTTCTTC. Residues: CASTKVWGQGFISPPRNNEQFF.

CDR3 DNA sequence: TGCGCCAGCAGCCAAGATCGTGGGACAGGGACCTACGAGCAGTACTTC. Translated: CASSQDRGTGTYEQYF. The chain is built from TRBV4-1 and TRBJ2-7; 9 bases agree with TRBD1. Germline CDR1 and CDR2: MGHRA and YSYEKL. With V trimmed by 0 bases and J by 2 bases, 5 bases remained unmatched. CDR3 size: 16 residues.

This chain connects TRBV5-1 to TRBJ2-7, with D possibly matching TRBD1 (6 bases). The V gene's germline CDR1 is SGHRS and CDR2 YFSETQ. The ends were cut back, 4 bases at V and 5 bases at J, with 22 bases in the middle. CDR3 size: 16 residues. The DNA of the CDR3 is TGCGCCAGCAGCGCGAACAGGGATCGTTTGTCCCACGAGCAGTACTTC. As protein: CASSANRDRLSHEQYF.

V gene TRBV6-5 combines with J gene TRBJ2-7, with a weak D call TRBD1 (6 bases). V was pared by 0 bases and J by 3 bases, with 15 bases between. From germline, CDR1 is MNHEY and CDR2 SVGAGI. The CDR3 has 16 amino acids. This CDR3 is CASSYSQGTLYYEQYF. The CDR3 nucleotides read TGTGCCAGCAGTTACTCTCAAGGGACACTTTACTACGAGCAGTACTTC.

This chain links TRBV7-8 with TRBJ2-5; 9 bases map to TRBD2. Germline V gives CDR1 SGHVS, CDR2 FQNEAQ. The V and J ends lost 3 bases and 6 bases, in that order; junction bases with no gene match: 11. The CDR3 is 16 amino acids. The CDR3 here is CASSFAGTSIGQTQYF. DNA of the CDR3: TGTGCCAGCAGCTTCGCCGGGACTAGCATAGGGCAGACCCAGTACTTC.

V and J are TRBV2 and TRBJ2-4; possible D gene TRBD1, 5 bases. Looked up from germline, CDR1 is SNHLY and CDR2 is FYNNEI. Trimming removed 6 bases at V and 2 bases at J, with 14 bases between. The CDR3 has 15 amino acids. CDR3 sequence (DNA): TGTGCCAGCAGGGACCCCAGGGTGACCAAAAACATTCAGTACTTC. Translated: CASRDPRVTKNIQYF.

The chain carries TRBV28 and TRBJ2-7; a weak D match, TRBD1 (6 bases). Germline V gene sequence: CDR1 MDHEN, CDR2 SYDVKM. The CDR3 loop spans 15 amino acids. The V end lost 5 bases, the J end lost 0 bases, and 14 bases lay between the germline ends. This chain's CDR3 is CASSAQTGSSYEQYF. CDR3 DNA sequence: TGTGCCAGCAGTGCCCAGACAGGAAGCTCCTACGAGCAGTACTTC.

V is TRBV4-2 and J is TRBJ1-5; D unresolved. V was shortened by 0 bases and J by 0 bases, with 15 bases between the two germline ends. The germline V gene encodes CDR1 LGHNA and CDR2 YNFKEQ. The length of the CDR3 is 18 residues. CDR3 protein: CASSQDPLGRHSNQPQHF. The CDR3 DNA reads TGTGCCAGCAGCCAAGATCCTTTAGGGAGACATAGCAATCAGCCCCAGCATTTT.